Sequencing of this T cell receptor beta chain was carried out in a study of neurological immune-mediated disorders. Germline V CDR1 and CDR2: SGHRS, YFSETQ. V trimming: 4 bases; J trimming: 12 bases; junction bases outside the gene matches: 10. This CDR3 comprises 15 residues. Specified time point: longitudinal time-point 2. Unsorted libraries were prepared from 2 million PBMCs that had been stored at -80 C. It was by 5'RACE with 10-nucleotide random UMIs that the cDNA was made. MiXCR, applied by TCRdb to the 5' RACE reads, yields one record per CDR3 protein. Of approximately 82,000 distinct CDR3 sequences listed, roughly an eighth are singletons.

What was sequenced was PBMCs. This chain joins TRBV5-1 and TRBJ2-1, with TRBD2 matching 13 bases. The sequence derives from a female donor with HTLV-1-associated myelopathy (HAM/TSP). For the CDR3, the DNA is TGCGCCAGCAGCGTACTAGCGGGGGGGCCGATGATGCAGTTCTTC. Encoded protein: CASSVLAGGPMMQFF.